These 5 T cell receptor beta chains share one sample of origin, sequenced in a study of control samples from healthy donors and cancer patients. Some clones are missing from TCRdb's copy, which holds only in-frame ones; the method was immunoSEQ multiplex PCR. The sample records 130,000 or so clones, more than 80% being singletons. Material: blood. The receptor set was obtained from a man aged 18-30 years in good health.

This chain uses TRBV28 with TRBJ1-3; D is perhaps TRBD1 (5 bases). CDR1 and CDR2 (germline): MDHEN, SYDVKM. The CDR3 loop spans 15 amino acids. The ends were cut back, 4 bases at V and 7 bases at J, with 17 bases in the middle. CDR3: CASSSRQTDANTIYF. As DNA, the CDR3 is TGTGCCAGCAGTTCTCGACAGACGGACGCTAACACCATATATTTT.

J is TRBJ2-4 and V is TRBV19; D may correspond to TRBD1 or TRBD2 (6 bases each). Looked up from germline, CDR1 is LNHDA and CDR2 is SQIVND (reference sequence). V was pared by 3 bases and J by 6 bases, with 18 bases between. The CDR3 runs 16 residues. CDR3 nucleotides: TGTGCCAGTAGTATCGGAGGGACACCCTCAGGAAACATTCAGTACTTC. Residues: CASSIGGTPSGNIQYF. The whole variable domain, remainder taken from reference TRBV19 and TRBJ2-4, is DGGITQSPKYLFRKEGQNVTLSCEQNLNHDAMYWYRQDPGQGLRLIYYSQIVNDFQKGDIAEGYSVSREKKESFPLTVTSAQKNPTAFYLCASSIGGTPSGNIQYFGAGTRLSVL.

The chain is built from TRBV6-6 and TRBJ1-3; D unresolved. CDR1 and CDR2 from the germline V gene are MNHNY and SVGAGI (reference sequence). The ends were cut back, 7 bases at V and 1 base at J, with 8 bases in the middle. This CDR3 has 13 amino acids. As DNA, the CDR3 is TGTGCCAGCAACGGGGAATCTGGAAACACCATATATTTT. It specifies CASNGESGNTIYF.

This clone came up once. The chain couples TRBV4-1 to TRBJ1-3; unclear D gene. V lost 4 bases and J 0 bases, leaving 10 bases between the germline ends. Germline V lookup: CDR1 MGHRA, CDR2 YSYEKL. The CDR3 loop spans 15 amino acids. The CDR3, as DNA: TGCGCCAGCAGCCCCCGGTCCGCCTCTGGAAACACCATATATTTT. It translates to CASSPRSASGNTIYF.

The rearrangement joins TRBV7-2 to TRBJ1-5; maybe TRBD1 (6 bases). V gave up 2 bases and J gave up 0 bases, with 11 bases separating them. This CDR3 comprises 16 residues. Germline-derived CDR1 and CDR2 are SGHTA and FQGNSA. CDR3 DNA sequence: TGTGCCAGCAGCTTATGGGGGGCAGATAGCAATCAGCCCCAGCATTTT. Amino acids: CASSLWGADSNQPQHF.